This entry describes one T cell receptor (beta chain). Clones were sequenced by immunoSEQ multiplex PCR, and TCRdb holds only the in-frame ones, with some missing. Among about 60,000 clones listed, around 90% were seen once. These data come from a study of control samples from healthy donors and cancer patients. The trim removed 5 bases at V and 2 bases at J, leaving 2 bases unmatched. Germline assignment: CDR1 SGHAT and CDR2 FQNNGV. The CDR3 contains 14 residues. This sequence originates from a man aged 35 to 55 with colorectal cancer. The chain employs TRBV11-2 and TRBJ1-4; TRBD1 agrees at 7 bases. The sequencing sample was made of PBMCs. CDR3 amino acids: CASSLTGTNEKLFF. The CDR3 DNA is TGTGCCAGCAGCCTGACAGGGACTAATGAAAAACTGTTTTTT. Variable domain in full (rest from reference TRBV11-2 and TRBJ1-4): EAGVAQSPRYKIIEKRQSVAFWCNPISGHATLYWYQQILGQGPKLLIQFQNNGVVDDSQLPKDRFSAERLKGVDSTLKIQPAKLEDSAVYLCASSLTGTNEKLFFGSGTQLSVL.